These 19 T cell receptor beta chains came from one sample sequenced in a study of immune heterogeneity within non-small cell lung tumors. Multiplex PCR was performed with 32 V and 13 J primers, and it amplified TCR beta CDR3. TCRdb itself ran the multiplex PCR reads through MiXCR, one entry per CDR3 protein. The profile shows approximately 20,000 distinct CDR3 sequences, 25% to 30% of them singletons. At around 600 ng per sample, bulk tumor genomic DNA provided the template. Multiple biopsies spaced far apart were taken from each primary tumor during surgery. It was patients with untreated, newly diagnosed non-small cell lung cancer who underwent curative surgery. Material for sequencing was lung tumor tissue. These receptors were collected from a man in his forties with non-small cell lung cancer.

This clonotype was recorded at least ten times. This rearrangement joins TRBV6-2 or TRBV6-3 to TRBJ1-2, with D unresolved. Germline CDR1 and CDR2: MNHEY and SVGEGT. The CDR3 is 11 residues long. V lost 7 bases and J lost 4, with 7 bases in between. For the CDR3, the DNA is TGTGCCAGCACAAACTTCTATGGCTACACCTTC. It encodes CASTNFYGYTF.

This clonotype was detected ten times or more. The V call is TRBV30, the J call TRBJ1-1; D ambiguous. CDR3 length equals 12 residues. CDR1 and CDR2 (germline): GTSNPN, SVGIG (reference sequence). V lost 2 bases, J lost 3 bases, and 7 bases lay in between. The CDR3 DNA reads TGTGCCTGGAGTTCCGGGTACACTGAAGCTTTCTTT. This codes for CAWSSGYTEAFF.

This clonotype has at least ten counts. The chain recombines TRBV13 with TRBJ1-4; possibly TRBD1 for D (5 bases). CDR1 is PRHDT and CDR2 is FYEKMQ in the germline V gene (reference sequence). V was cut by 3 bases and J by 12 bases, with 17 bases left in between. CDR3 size: 14 residues. CDR3: CASSFRATGGELFF. CDR3 bases: TGTGCCAGCAGCTTCCGGGCCACCGGGGGGGAACTGTTTTTT.

This clonotype was seen only a few times. The chain is built from TRBV7-9 and TRBJ2-5; 7 nucleotides line up with TRBD1. The junction had 5 bases not matched to a gene; V was cut back by 5 bases and J by 5 bases. Germline V gene data show CDR1 as SEHNR and CDR2 as FQNEAQ (reference sequence). The CDR3 has 13 residues. CDR3 bases: TGTGCCAGCAGCAGGGGACAGTGGGAGACCCAGTACTTC. It yields the protein CASSRGQWETQYF.

This clonotype was found a few times. V gene TRBV4-2 combines with J gene TRBJ2-5; 8 bases map to TRBD2. CDR3 length: 16 amino acids. V lost 4 bases and J lost 5; bases outside the gene matches: 12. Germline-derived CDR1 and CDR2 are LGHNA and YNFKEQ. CDR3 region: CASSPSGGRALETQYF. The CDR3 DNA follows: TGTGCCAGCAGCCCCTCGGGGGGGAGGGCCCTGGAGACCCAGTACTTC.

This clonotype was observed at least ten times. This sequence joins TRBV20-1 and TRBJ1-6, with 7 bases aligning to TRBD1. Trimming removed 6 bases from V and 7 bases from J; junction bases left unmatched: 9. Germline CDR1 reads DFQATT; CDR2 reads SNEGSKA (reference sequence). The CDR3 is 14 amino acids. CDR3 amino acids: CSADPTGTNSPLHF. CDR3 DNA sequence: TGCAGTGCCGATCCGACAGGGACCAATTCACCCCTCCACTTT.

This clonotype was counted ten times or more. The V and J genes are TRBV19 and TRBJ2-7, with unresolved D. V gave up 5 bases and J gave up 0 bases, with 8 bases separating them. The CDR3 runs to 13 residues. The germline V gene has CDR1 LNHDA and CDR2 SQIVND (reference sequence). DNA of the CDR3: TGTGCCAGTAGTGAACACATCTCCTACGAGCAGTACTTC. Amino acids: CASSEHISYEQYF.

The chain joins TRBV7-3 to TRBJ2-6; D is ambiguous. The ends were cut back, 5 bases at V and 1 base at J, with 9 bases in the middle. The CDR3 loop spans 15 amino acids. CDR1 and CDR2 from the germline V gene are SGHTA and FQGTGA. The CDR3 here is CASSPLISGANVLTF. In DNA, the CDR3 is TGTGCCAGCAGCCCACTTATATCTGGGGCCAACGTCCTGACTTTC. The whole variable domain, remainder taken from reference TRBV7-3 and TRBJ2-6, is GAGVSQTPSNKVTEKGKYVELRCDPISGHTALYWYRQSLGQGPEFLIYFQGTGAADDSGLPNDRFFAVRPEGSVSTLKIQRTERGDSAVYLCASSPLISGANVLTFGAGSRLTVL.

This clonotype was seen many times. The chain couples TRBV5-8 to TRBJ2-2; D is perhaps TRBD2 (6 bases). V lost 4 bases, J lost 5 bases, and 21 bases lay in between. The CDR3 has 17 amino acids. Germline CDR1 SGHTS, CDR2 YDEGEE. The DNA of the CDR3 is TGTGCCAGCAGCCCCGAAATTATCGGGGGTCATACCGGGGAGCTGTTTTTT. Amino acids: CASSPEIIGGHTGELFF.

This clonotype ranks as medium-sized. The J gene is TRBJ1-5, the V gene TRBV24-1; D possibly corresponds to TRBD1 (5 bases). V lost 3 bases and J lost 4, with 12 bases in between. Germline V gives CDR1 KGHDR, CDR2 SFDVKD. The CDR3 runs to 15 residues. CDR3 DNA sequence: TGTGCCACCAGTGATCAGGGCGGTGGAAATCAGCCCCAGCATTTT. This codes for CATSDQGGGNQPQHF.

Remarks on this clonotype: A much bigger clone sits one base away, suggesting this may be a read error. The chain is built from TRBV5-1 and TRBJ2-3; TRBD1 or TRBD2 may be the D gene (5 bases each). Germline V CDR1 and CDR2: SGHRS, YFSETQ. The CDR3 runs 15 residues. V was trimmed by 1 base and J by 3 bases, leaving 12 bases between them. This chain's CDR3 is CASSLNTGLTDTQYF. The CDR3 bases are TGCGCCAGCAGCTTGAACACAGGACTGACAGATACGCAGTATTTT.

With respect to this clonotype: One base away lies a much larger clone, so this may be a sequencing read error. The rearrangement uses TRBV20-1 and TRBJ2-7, with unresolved D. The CDR3 length is 13 residues. Germline V gives CDR1 DFQATT, CDR2 SNEGSKA (reference sequence). V lost 8 bases to trimming and J lost 0 bases, with 14 bases between them. The CDR3 DNA follows: TGCAGTATAAATAACCCAAACTCCTACGAGCAGTACTTC. It translates to CSINNPNSYEQYF.

Points on this clonotype: The conserved final phenylalanine or tryptophan is absent from the CDR3, which likely points to a read error. The chain uses TRBV7-2 and TRBJ2-7; D possibly corresponds to TRBD2 (6 bases). This CDR3 has 11 residues. The ends were cut back, 5 bases at V and 9 bases at J, with 11 bases in the middle. Per the germline V gene, CDR1 is SGHTA and CDR2 is FQGNSA. CDR3 sequence: CASSNMGGQYL. The CDR3 coding sequence is TGTGCCAGCAGCAACATGGGGGGGCAGTACTTA.

This clonotype qualifies as medium-sized (0.01 to 0.1%). This chain connects TRBV7-9 to TRBJ2-7; TRBD2 aligns across 7 bases. There are 15 residues in the CDR3. Losses at the gene ends were 5 bases for V and 3 bases for J; bases not matched to a gene: 10. Germline values: CDR1 SEHNR, CDR2 FQNEAQ (reference sequence). CDR3 coding DNA: TGTGCCAGCAGCCCCGCCGGCGGGGGAGACTACGAGCAGTACTTC. This gives the protein CASSPAGGGDYEQYF.

The table lists this clonotype with a few counts. The rearrangement links TRBV4-2 to TRBJ2-2; D may match TRBD1 or TRBD2 (6 bases each). Germline CDR1 reads LGHNA; CDR2 reads YNFKEQ. This CDR3 is 16 amino acids long. V dropped 3 bases and J dropped 0 bases, with 11 bases sitting between them. The CDR3 spells CASSHARGANTGELFF. CDR3 DNA: TGTGCCAGCAGCCACGCTAGGGGGGCGAACACCGGGGAGCTGTTTTTT.

This clonotype was detected only a few times. The gene calls are TRBV6-2 or TRBV6-3 and TRBJ2-1; 9 bases align to TRBD2. The CDR3 length is 15 residues. Germline CDR1 MNHEY, CDR2 SVGEGT. Trimming removed 5 bases from V and 8 bases from J; junction bases left unmatched: 10. CDR3 sequence (DNA): TGTGCCAGCAGTCCTTGGCTTAGCGGGAGAGATGAGCAGTTCTTC. Translation gives CASSPWLSGRDEQFF.

Comment on this clonotype: This may be a read error: a much more frequent sequence differs by one nucleotide. This chain uses TRBV7-2 with TRBJ2-7; TRBD2 matches 8 bases. V dropped 2 bases and J dropped 4; count of bases not matched to a gene: 4. The CDR3 is 14 amino acids. CDR1 is SGHTA, CDR2 FQGNSA, per germline. CDR3: CTSSLRREEYEQYF. In nucleotides, the CDR3 is TGTACCAGCAGCTTACGGCGGGAGGAATACGAGCAGTACTTC.

The sample holds many counts of this clonotype. The chain combines TRBV5-1 with TRBJ2-3, with D possibly being TRBD1 (5 bases). Germline V lookup: CDR1 SGHRS, CDR2 YFSETQ. Trimming left V 1 base short and J 5 bases short, with 14 bases between. This CDR3 contains 15 residues. As DNA, the CDR3 is TGCGCCAGCAGCTTGCAACCAGGGATTGGAGATACGCAGTATTTT. It translates to CASSLQPGIGDTQYF. The variable domain in full, completed from reference TRBV5-1 and TRBJ2-3, reads KAGVTQTPRYLIKTRGQQVTLSCSPISGHRSVSWYQQTPGQGLQFLFEYFSETQRNKGNFPGRFSGRQFSNSRSEMNVSTLELGDSALYLCASSLQPGIGDTQYFGPGTRLTVL.

The chain uses TRBV5-1 and TRBJ2-2; TRBD1 is a possible D gene (5 bases). Trimming stripped 3 bases from V and 3 bases from J, with 9 bases between. Germline V lookup: CDR1 SGHRS, CDR2 YFSETQ. The CDR3 has 14 residues. CDR3 nucleotide sequence: TGCGCCAGCAGCTCAGACAGTCACACCGGGGAGCTGTTTTTT. This codes for CASSSDSHTGELFF.